The 5 T cell receptor beta chains presented below share a single source sample, sequenced in a study of T cells in Graves' hyperthyroidism and ophthalmopathy. RNA transcripts were the template for amplifying TCR beta CDR3 regions. Using the HTBI primer set, a first-round RT-PCR was run on the TCR CDR3. TCRdb reanalysed the multiplex PCR reads using MiXCR and keeps one entry per CDR3 protein. The sample carries fewer than 650,000 distinct CDR3 sequences, around 50% recorded once. The sample was peripheral blood or thyroid tissue (not recorded which). The receptors derive from an adult woman with Graves' disease, either hyperthyroidism or ophthalmopathy (not recorded which).

The chain couples TRBV28 to TRBJ2-2; D is uncertain. There are 12 residues in the CDR3. V lost 6 bases to trimming and J lost 8 bases, with 10 bases between them. The germline CDR1 and CDR2 sequences are MDHEN and SYDVKM. The CDR3 here is CASRERSGELFF. The CDR3 coding sequence is TGTGCCAGCAGAGAGAGGTCAGGGGAGCTGTTTTTT. Combining the CDR3 with reference TRBV28 and TRBJ2-2 gives the whole variable domain DVKVTQSSRYLVKRTGEKVFLECVQDMDHENMFWYRQDPGLGLRLIYFSYDVKMKEKGDIPEGYSVSREKKERFSLILESASTNQTSMYLCASRERSGELFFGEGSRLTVL.

This clonotype appeared a few times. V is TRBV7-9 and J is TRBJ2-2; a weak D match, TRBD2 (6 bases). CDR3 size: 13 residues. From germline, CDR1 is SEHNR and CDR2 FQNEAQ (reference sequence). V lost 5 bases to trimming and J lost 8 bases, with 12 bases between them. The DNA for the CDR3 is TGTGCCAGCAGCCACCGGGACTCTGGGGAGCTGTTTTTT. This translates into CASSHRDSGELFF.

This clonotype was observed at least ten times. The CDR3 reads CASSAGLAEETQYF. The DNA of the CDR3 is TGTGCCAGCAGCGCGGGACTAGCGGAAGAGACCCAGTACTTC. This chain links TRBV7-2 with TRBJ2-5; 11 bases align to TRBD2. The V gene's germline CDR1 is SGHTA and CDR2 FQGNSA. V lost 5 bases, J lost 3 bases, and 2 bases stayed unmatched. This CDR3 region has 14 residues.

The V and J genes are TRBV15 and TRBJ1-2, with a weak D call TRBD1 (5 bases). V lost 2 bases to trimming and J lost 8 bases, with 15 bases between them. Germline V CDR1 and CDR2: LNHNV, YYDKDF (reference sequence). This CDR3 spans 14 amino acids. CDR3 sequence reads: CATSRLDSFRGYTF. The CDR3 nucleotides read TGTGCCACCAGCAGACTAGACAGTTTTAGAGGCTACACCTTC.

V gene TRBV6-5 combines with J gene TRBJ1-1; D is ambiguous. The V end lost 2 bases, the J end lost 1 base, and 11 bases lay between the germline ends. Germline CDR1 reads MNHEY; CDR2 reads SVGAGI. This CDR3 is built from 15 residues. CDR3 sequence (DNA): TGTGCCAGCAGTTACGGCAGGATAGAGAACACTGAAGCTTTCTTT. Translating gives CASSYGRIENTEAFF.